The clone carrying this TCR beta chain has a single count. No antigen is known for it. V dropped 8 bases and J dropped 2; count of bases not matched to a gene: 12. The CDR3 is 15 residues long. Germline values: CDR1 MDHEN, CDR2 SYDVKM. A library of TCRbeta sequences, prepared with unique molecular identifiers, was generated. TCRdb re-derived calls from the PCR reads in MiXCR, one entry per CDR3 protein. The table shows 300,000 to 400,000 distinct CDR3 sequences, with around 15% occurring only once. The data were taken from a study of T-cell reconstitution after alpha-beta-depleted transplantation in children. General study findings and limits: Among T cells one year after transplant, newly produced cells accounted for most counts and diversity. TCRbeta diversity was high at day 60 in some patients (a result of surviving recipient T cells and thymic progenitors).

The receptor's source is a male patient between 2 and 10 years old who had a stem cell transplant for acute lymphoblastic leukemia, so the T cells may come from the graft donor. The specimen was PBMCs, mostly from graft donor cells, collected 360 days after TCRalphabeta/CD19-depleted stem cell transplant. V is TRBV28 and J is TRBJ2-7, with 7 bases aligning to TRBD1. This chain's CDR3 is CASGLGQGDTYEQYF. The DNA of the CDR3 is TGTGCCAGCGGGTTGGGTCAGGGGGACACCTACGAGCAGTACTTC.